This T cell receptor (beta chain) was sequenced for a study of cytotoxic CD8 clonotypes in ibrutinib-treated CLL. Study findings and constraints: Among the clonotypes, public ones were uncommon and contracted or held stable on treatment. Patients had baseline clonality above age-matched healthy donors, and this clonality moved with circulating CD8+ T-cell counts.

Only in-frame clones appear in the TCRdb table, and some are missing; sequencing was by immunoSEQ multiplex PCR. The repertoire holds about 68,000 clones, 68% seen once, with roughly 6% in the top ten. With respect to this clone: As yet, its antigen is unknown.

The CDR3 loop spans 14 amino acids. V was cut by 4 bases and J by 1 base, with 11 bases left in between. Germline lookup yields CDR1 SGHRS and CDR2 YFSETQ. The sequences come from PBMCs, collected after 12 months of ibrutinib treatment. This sequence originates from a human donor with chronic lymphocytic leukemia. V is TRBV5-1 and J is TRBJ2-5; D is unresolved. The CDR3 loop is CASSHEAAQETQYF. For the CDR3, the DNA is TGCGCCAGCAGCCACGAGGCGGCCCAAGAGACCCAGTACTTC.